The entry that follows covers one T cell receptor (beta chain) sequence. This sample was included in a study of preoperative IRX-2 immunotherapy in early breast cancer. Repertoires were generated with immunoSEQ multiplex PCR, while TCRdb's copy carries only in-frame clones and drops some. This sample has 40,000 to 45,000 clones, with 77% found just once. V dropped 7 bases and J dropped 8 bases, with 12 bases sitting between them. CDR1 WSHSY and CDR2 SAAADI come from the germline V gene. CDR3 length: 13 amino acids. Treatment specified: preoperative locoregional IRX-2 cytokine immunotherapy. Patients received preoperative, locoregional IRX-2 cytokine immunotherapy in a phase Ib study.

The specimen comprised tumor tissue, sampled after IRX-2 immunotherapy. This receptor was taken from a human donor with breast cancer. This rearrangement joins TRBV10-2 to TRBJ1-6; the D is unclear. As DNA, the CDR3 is TGCGCCAGCACCGGGAGCCTTGATTCACCCCTCCACTTT. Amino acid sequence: CASTGSLDSPLHF.